A selection of T cell receptor beta chains follows, all from one sample in a study of blood T cell repertoires in COVID-19. Clones were read by immunoSEQ multiplex PCR, and TCRdb kept only the in-frame ones, dropping some. The data show 210,000 or so clones, with 70% to 90% seen just once and 8% to 13% held by the top ten. Material: peripheral blood. Source of these receptors: a woman older than 75 with acute or convalescent COVID-19. The conserved cysteine and the conserved F or W are not part of the CDR3 here.

V gene,CDR3 protein
TRBV5-1,ASSSTGQADTQY
TRBV19,ASSIGSENTEAF
TRBV6-4,ASSETASSGTQY
TRBV5-4,ASSLVLAGEAF
TRBV5-5,ASSSFTGQGSSGNTIY
TRBV5-6,ASSPPGTRGELF
TRBV3-1/TRBV3-2,ASSPRRGGETQY
TRBV7-2,ASSFDRYQETQY
TRBV18,ASSPSDRHYEQY
TRBV11-2,ASSLDLLAGVEQF
TRBV6-2/TRBV6-3,ASSYLTAGGTGELF
TRBV30,AWSAGRGGNEQF
TRBV10-3,AITDYANYGYT
TRBV7-7,ASSLGVTGAETQY
TRBV5-1,ASSAGQGSYNEQF
TRBV4-2,ASSTKRGEGTGELF
TRBV29-1,SAVRDTPYEQY
TRBV5-4,ASSVDGGAAQPQH
TRBV6-5,ASKRLAGGEETQY
TRBV5-4,ASSVGSGGAPDTQY
TRBV7-2,ASSIGLSTEQF
TRBV11-2,ASSLDPTSGADTQY
TRBV7-8,ASSPIIGTGREKLF
TRBV18,ASSPAGSNQPQH
TRBV9,ASSVDAGLEQY
TRBV18,ASSPVTATNEKLF
TRBV7-2,ASSFRTGSYTEAF
TRBV19,ASSIGSGTAYEQY
TRBV7-2,ASSPGTANSPLH
TRBV7-3,ASSRGSAGNEQF
TRBV5-6,ASSLVQGGPNQPQH
TRBV28,ASDPGGWDTEAF
TRBV18,ASSPGTGYEKLF
TRBV9,ASTVAGGPLETQY
TRBV18,ASSPPVPGGISGNTIY
TRBV4-2,ASSQDNRQGVNTGELF
TRBV18,ASSPTTPGQKMNTEAF
TRBV4-1,ASSQERVNNEKLF
TRBV29-1,SVVGSTGTDTQY
TRBV3-1/TRBV3-2,ASSLSSGANVLT
TRBV11-2,ASSSPGWRYGYT
TRBV10-1,ASSSTRGPLVEQF
TRBV2,ASTRTSGSFEQY
TRBV3-1/TRBV3-2,ASSQEQWASGLEQY
TRBV6-5,ASSANRGPHEQY
TRBV11-2,ASSLGSLETQY
TRBV30,AWSAPPLARTSTDTQY
TRBV24-1,ATSETVYNEQF
TRBV7-8,ASSLTPGQLVANYGYT
TRBV29-1,SVPGAIYGYT
TRBV10-1,ASSESGREQY
TRBV10-1,ASSDGGTSGNTGELF
TRBV9,ASSVVTDTGELF
TRBV18,ASSQRREGTGELF
TRBV28,AGYDRDSHEQY
TRBV18,ASSRSDRDTEAF
TRBV11-2,ASSPGTTTVTQY